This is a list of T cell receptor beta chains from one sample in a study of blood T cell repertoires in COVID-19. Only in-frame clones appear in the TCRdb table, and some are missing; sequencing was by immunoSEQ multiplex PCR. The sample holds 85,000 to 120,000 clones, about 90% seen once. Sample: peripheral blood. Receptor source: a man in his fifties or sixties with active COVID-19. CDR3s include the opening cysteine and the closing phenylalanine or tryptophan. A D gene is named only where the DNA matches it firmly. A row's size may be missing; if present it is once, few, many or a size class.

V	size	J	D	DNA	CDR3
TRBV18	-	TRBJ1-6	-	TGTGCCAGCTCACCGTCCCAGGGTACGAATTCACCCCTCCACTTT	CASSPSQGTNSPLHF
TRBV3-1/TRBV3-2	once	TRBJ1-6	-	TGTGCCAGCAGCCAGGGGAGTCCTATTGCCCTCCACTTT	CASSQGSPIALHF
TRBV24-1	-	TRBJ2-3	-	TGTGCCACCAGTGATTCAAAAATGACGCAGTATTTT	CATSDSKMTQYF
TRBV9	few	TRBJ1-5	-	TGTGCCAGCAGCGCTGACTCCCTAATGAAGCCCCAGCATTTT	CASSADSLMKPQHF
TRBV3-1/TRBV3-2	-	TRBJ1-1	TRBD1	TGTGCCAGCAGCCACGGACAGGGGGCGGGAGCTTTCTTT	CASSHGQGAGAFF
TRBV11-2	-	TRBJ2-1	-	TGTGCCAGCAGCCTCGGACTGTACAATGAGCAGTTCTTC	CASSLGLYNEQFF
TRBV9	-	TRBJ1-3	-	TGTGCCAGCAGCGTAGACAGCGGAAACACCATATATTTT	CASSVDSGNTIYF
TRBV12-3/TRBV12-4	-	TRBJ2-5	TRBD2	TGTGCCTCCGGGGGACTAGCGGAGGAGACCCAGTACTTC	CASGGLAEETQYF
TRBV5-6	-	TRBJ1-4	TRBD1	TGTGCCAGCAGCACTTCGACAGGGGTGAATGAAAAACTGTTTTTT	CASSTSTGVNEKLFF
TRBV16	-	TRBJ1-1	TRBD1	TGTGCCAGCAGCCAATCGGGGACTTACAGGGGAGCTTTCTTT	CASSQSGTYRGAFF
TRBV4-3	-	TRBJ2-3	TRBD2	TGCGCCAGCAGCCAAGGACTAGCGGGGGGGCCTGGGCTCGGAGATACGCAGTATTTT	CASSQGLAGGPGLGDTQYF
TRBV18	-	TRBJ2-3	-	TGTGCCAGCTCTCCCCCAGGGCTCGGTAGTCACACAGATACGCAGTATTTT	CASSPPGLGSHTDTQYF
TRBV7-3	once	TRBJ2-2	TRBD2	TGTGCCAGCAGGTCCCGCCGGGGGGGGAACACCGGGGAGCTGTTTTTT	CASRSRRGGNTGELFF
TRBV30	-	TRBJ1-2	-	TGTGCCTGGACTTTGGACAGACTTAACTATGGCTACACCTTC	CAWTLDRLNYGYTF
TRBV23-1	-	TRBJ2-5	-	TGCGCCAGCAGTCAATTAACCTACCCCGAAGAGACCCAGTACTTC	CASSQLTYPEETQYF
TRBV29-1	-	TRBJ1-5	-	TGCAGCGTTGGGCAGGGAATAAATCAGCCCCAGCATTTT	CSVGQGINQPQHF
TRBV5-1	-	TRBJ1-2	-	TGCGCCAGCAGCCCGGTGGGAGGGGTTGGAGGCTACACCTTC	CASSPVGGVGGYTF
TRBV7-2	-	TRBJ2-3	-	TGTGCCAGCAGCTTAGGACAAAGAGATACGCAGTATTTT	CASSLGQRDTQYF
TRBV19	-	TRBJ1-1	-	TGTGCCAGTAGCTGGAGGATGGTTTACACTGAAGCTTTCTTT	CASSWRMVYTEAFF
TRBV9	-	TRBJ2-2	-	TGTGCCAGCAGCGTAGAAGGGGTTAACGGGGAGCTGTTTTTT	CASSVEGVNGELFF
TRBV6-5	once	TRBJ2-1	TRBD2	TGTGCCACGACTAGCGGGGGGGCAAATGAGCAGTTCTTC	CATTSGGANEQFF
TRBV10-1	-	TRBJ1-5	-	TGCGCCAGCACCTCCTCCGGGGGGGATCGTCAGCCCCAGCATTTT	CASTSSGGDRQPQHF
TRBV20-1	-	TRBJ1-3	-	TGCAGTGCTAGTCCGCCCGGGGGGGTCGGGGGAAACACCATATATTTT	CSASPPGGVGGNTIYF
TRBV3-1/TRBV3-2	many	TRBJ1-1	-	TGTGCCAGCAGCCAAGAAGTCAGTCTCAACACTGAAGCTTTCTTT	CASSQEVSLNTEAFF
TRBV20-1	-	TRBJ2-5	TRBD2	TGCAGTGCTAGTGTGCGGGGGGGAGAGACCCAGTACTTC	CSASVRGGETQYF
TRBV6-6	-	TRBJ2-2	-	TGTGCCAGCAGTTACTCTCGGGCAGGGCCCACCGGGGAGCTGTTTTTT	CASSYSRAGPTGELFF
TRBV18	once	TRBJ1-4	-	TGTGCCAGCTCACCTCCACAGCAACCTAATGAAAAACTGTTTTTT	CASSPPQQPNEKLFF
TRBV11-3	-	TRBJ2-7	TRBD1	TGTGCCAGCAGCCTAGACCGACAGGGGGAACAGTACTTC	CASSLDRQGEQYF
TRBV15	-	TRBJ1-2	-	TGTGCCACCAGCAGTGGAACAACTGGCTATATGGAGGGCTACACCTTC	CATSSGTTGYMEGYTF
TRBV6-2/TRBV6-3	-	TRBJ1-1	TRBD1	TGTGCCAGCAGTTACTCGGACAGGACTGAAGCTTTCTTT	CASSYSDRTEAFF
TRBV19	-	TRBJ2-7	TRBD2	TGTGCCAGTAGTTCCGTCGAGCGGGGCTTGCAATCCGAGCAGTACTTC	CASSSVERGLQSEQYF
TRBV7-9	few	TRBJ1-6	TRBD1	TGTGCCAGCAGCTCGGACAGGTTTAATTCACCCCTCCACTTT	CASSSDRFNSPLHF
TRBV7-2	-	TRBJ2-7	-	TGTGCCAGCAGCTTAAAGGACTACTCCTACGAGCAGTACTTC	CASSLKDYSYEQYF
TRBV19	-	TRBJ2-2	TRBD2	TGTGCCAGTAGTACCCGACTAGCGGGTAACACCGGGGAGCTGTTTTTT	CASSTRLAGNTGELFF
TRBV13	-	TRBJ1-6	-	TGTGCCAGCAGCTTAGCCAGGGTGGGTTCACCCCTCCACTTT	CASSLARVGSPLHF
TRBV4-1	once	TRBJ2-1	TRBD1	TGCGCCAGCACTGACTTTAAGGGGGCCTTTTACAATGAGCAGTTCTTC	CASTDFKGAFYNEQFF
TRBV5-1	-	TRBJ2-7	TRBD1	TGCGCCAGCAGCGTAACCGGGACAGGGTACGAGCAGTACTTC	CASSVTGTGYEQYF
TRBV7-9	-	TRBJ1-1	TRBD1	TGTGCCAGCAGCCGTGACAGGGTAACCACTGAAGCTTTCTTT	CASSRDRVTTEAFF
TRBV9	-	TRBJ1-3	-	TGTGCCAGCTCCGGGGGATTCTCTGGAAACACCATATATTTT	CASSGGFSGNTIYF